The clone carrying this T cell receptor beta chain was detected only a few times. Its specificity is not known. The record originates from a study of cytomegalovirus exposure and HLA in healthy donors. Study results and caveats: The listing of 150 or so TCR beta chains classed them as cytomegalovirus-associated. Trimming of TCR beta V- and J-genes showed a link, identified in a later analysis, to a missense DCLRE1C variant. Looking again later, the authors saw that most CMV-associated TCR beta chains seemed HLA-restricted. Donor immune exposure was known only as CMV serostatus.

The PCR contained 60 Vbeta and 13 Jbeta primers. This table comes from immunoSEQ multiplex PCR, and its TCRdb copy is limited to in-frame clones, with some not included. The table has around 140,000 clones, 8.9% seen once. V was clipped by 4 bases and J by 10 bases, with 20 bases between them. The length of the CDR3 is 14 residues. Germline V lookup: CDR1 MRHNA, CDR2 SNTAGT. This receptor was identified in a woman in her forties in good health and CMV-seropositive. The chain uses TRBV6-4 and TRBJ2-7, with a possible D match to TRBD1 (6 bases). The sample consisted of PBMCs. This chain's CDR3 is CASSVIRVGQRQYF. The DNA of the CDR3 is TGTGCCAGCAGTGTAATAAGGGTGGGACAAAGACAGTACTTC.